These T cell receptor beta chains were read from a single sample in a study of cytomegalovirus exposure and HLA in healthy donors. Using immunoSEQ multiplex PCR, the repertoire was profiled, and TCRdb retains in-frame clones only, with some absent. The table records 120,000 to 150,000 clones, roughly 80% of them present only once. Sequenced: PBMCs. The receptors derive from a man aged 35 to 55 in good health and CMV-seropositive. Both conserved end residues are part of each CDR3. Fields, in order: D gene, V gene, clone size, J gene, CDR3 DNA, CDR3 protein. The D gene is left open where the match is weak. Expanded clones are given a class, and other clones once, few, many or no size at all.

>TRBD1|TRBV30|-|TRBJ1-4
TGTGCCTGGAGTACTACAGGGGTTCCTAATGAAAAACTGTTTTTT
CAWSTTGVPNEKLFF
>-|TRBV6-1|-|TRBJ2-7
TGTGCCAGCAGTGAAGCAAGGGGCTACGAGCAGTACTTC
CASSEARGYEQYF
>TRBD2|TRBV5-1|-|TRBJ2-6
TGCGCCAGCAGCGGGGCGGGTAGCGGGTTCTCTGGGGCCAACGTCCTGACTTTC
CASSGAGSGFSGANVLTF
>-|TRBV18|-|TRBJ1-4
TGTGCCAGCTCACCTGGCGTCCGGGTTAATGAAAAACTGTTTTTT
CASSPGVRVNEKLFF
>TRBD1|TRBV25-1|-|TRBJ2-1
TGTGCCAGCAGTGGGGGACAGGTGTACAATGAGCAGTTCTTC
CASSGGQVYNEQFF
>TRBD1|TRBV2|-|TRBJ1-1
TGTGCCAGCAGTGAAGAGGTGACAGGGGAAGCTTTCTTT
CASSEEVTGEAFF
>-|TRBV15|-|TRBJ1-1
TGTGCCACCAGCAGAGATCGCGTCGGGACTCCTTTCTTT
CATSRDRVGTPFF
>-|TRBV5-1|-|TRBJ2-1
TGCGCCAGCAGGTTCGAGGTCAGCTCCTACAATGAGCAGTTCTTC
CASRFEVSSYNEQFF
>-|TRBV5-8|-|TRBJ1-3
TGTGCCAGCAGCTGGACACCCCGGGGGAAAAATGGAAACACCATATATTTT
CASSWTPRGKNGNTIYF
>-|TRBV6-5|few|TRBJ2-1
TGTGCCAGCAGTTACGCCGGAGGGGCCTACAATGAGCAGTTCTTC
CASSYAGGAYNEQFF
>-|TRBV29-1|-|TRBJ2-7
TGCAGCGTCGGCCCCGTAGGCGGGCACGAGCAGTACTTC
CSVGPVGGHEQYF
>TRBD1|TRBV5-4|-|TRBJ2-2
TGTGCCAGCAGCTTATTTGACAGGGCTGGCGGGGAGCTGTTTTTT
CASSLFDRAGGELFF
>-|TRBV19|-|TRBJ1-5
TGTGCCAGTACCAGGGTCGTCAATAGCAATCAGCCCCAGCATTTT
CASTRVVNSNQPQHF
>-|TRBV2|-|TRBJ1-1
TGTGCCAGCAGGGAATCCATGGACACAGTTAACACTGAAGCTTTCTTT
CASRESMDTVNTEAFF
>TRBD1|TRBV10-1|once|TRBJ1-1
TGCGCCAGCAGTGAGTCTACAGGGGGCTACGCTTTCTTT
CASSESTGGYAFF
>TRBD1|TRBV18|-|TRBJ1-5
TGTGCCAGCTCACTCAAATCCGGGACAGGGGGCAATCAGCCCCAGCATTTT
CASSLKSGTGGNQPQHF
>TRBD2|TRBV29-1|once|TRBJ2-5
TGCAGCGTAGAGAGCGGGGGCCAAGAGACCCAGTACTTC
CSVESGGQETQYF
>-|TRBV6-6|-|TRBJ1-2
TGTGCCAGCAGTTACTCGTCTCAGGGGATAGGCTACACCTTC
CASSYSSQGIGYTF
>-|TRBV19|-|TRBJ2-1
TGTGCCAGTAGTATCCTCAGGAATGAGCAGTTCTTC
CASSILRNEQFF
>-|TRBV4-3|-|TRBJ2-5
TGCGCCAGCAGCCAAACTTTCGCCCCACAAGAGACCCAGTACTTC
CASSQTFAPQETQYF
>-|TRBV5-1|-|TRBJ1-5
TGCGCCAGCAGCTTCGGGGGCAATCAGCCCCAGCATTTT
CASSFGGNQPQHF
>TRBD1|TRBV6-1|-|TRBJ1-2
TGTGCCAGTAACGATCAGGGACAGGGGTATGGCTACACCTTC
CASNDQGQGYGYTF
>-|TRBV4-3|few|TRBJ1-3
TGCGCCAGCAGCCAAGATGAGGCAGCAACCTCTGGAAACACCATATATTTT
CASSQDEAATSGNTIYF
>-|TRBV15|-|TRBJ1-2
TGTGCCACCAGCAGAGATCTCGGCGGGCTGAACTATGGCTACACCTTC
CATSRDLGGLNYGYTF
>-|TRBV9|-|TRBJ2-5
TGTGCCAGCAGCGACAGGGCGGTCCAAGAGACCCAGTACTTC
CASSDRAVQETQYF
>-|TRBV5-1|-|TRBJ1-3
TGCGCCAGCAGCCAACAGGGTTCTGGAAACACCATATATTTT
CASSQQGSGNTIYF
>TRBD2|TRBV5-1|-|TRBJ2-4
TGCGCCAGCAGCGAGACGGGGAGGGGAAACATTCAGTACTTC
CASSETGRGNIQYF
>TRBD2|TRBV30|-|TRBJ2-5
TGTGCCTGGAGGCCCAGGGGACTAGTCATGGAGACCCAGTACTTC
CAWRPRGLVMETQYF
>-|TRBV6-5|few|TRBJ1-2
TGTGCCAGCAGGGGGGGGCTCGGCGGGTATGGCTACACCTTC
CASRGGLGGYGYTF
>TRBD1|TRBV6-5|-|TRBJ2-7
TGTGCCAGCAGTTACGCCCGGACAGGCAAGGGGAACGAGCAGTACTTC
CASSYARTGKGNEQYF
>-|TRBV14|-|TRBJ2-1
TGTGCCAGCAGCCCTTACGAGGGCGCGATAAACAATGAGCAGTTCTTC
CASSPYEGAINNEQFF
>-|TRBV29-1|-|TRBJ2-1
TGCAGCGTTGGCGAGAGCTCCTACAATGAGCAGTTCTTC
CSVGESSYNEQFF
>TRBD1|TRBV6-6|-|TRBJ2-3
TGTGCCAGCAGTTCCCCGACAGGGGGGTTCGGAATTACGCAGTATTTT
CASSSPTGGFGITQYF
>-|TRBV27|once|TRBJ1-2
TGTGCCAGCAGTTCCTTATTACTCCCGCAGGTAGCTAACTATGGCTACACCTTC
CASSSLLLPQVANYGYTF
>-|TRBV9|-|TRBJ1-2
TGTGCCAGCAGCGTAGCAGACACGATCTATGGCTACACCTTC
CASSVADTIYGYTF
>TRBD1|TRBV14|-|TRBJ1-1
TGTGCCAGCAGCCAAGTCGGGACAGGCACGCGAGCTTTCTTT
CASSQVGTGTRAFF
>-|TRBV7-9|-|TRBJ1-2
TGTGCCAGCAGCTTCCGGGACAAATTTAACTATGGCTACACCTTC
CASSFRDKFNYGYTF
>-|TRBV16|-|TRBJ2-1
TGTGCCAGCAGCGGGCAGGGGTACAATGAGCAGTTCTTC
CASSGQGYNEQFF
>-|TRBV30|-|TRBJ1-4
TGTGCCTGGAAAGGGACTGCAAATGGCGGACTGTTTTTT
CAWKGTANGGLFF
>TRBD2|TRBV10-3|-|TRBJ2-5
TGTGCCATCAGCTCCCACCGGGACGGGGGGACCCAAGAGACCCAGTACTTC
CAISSHRDGGTQETQYF
>-|TRBV2|-|TRBJ2-7
TGTGCCAGCAGGACCGGAGCGAGCTCCTACGAGCAGTACTTC
CASRTGASSYEQYF
>TRBD2|TRBV6-5|-|TRBJ2-1
TGTGCCAGCAGTTACGAGCTAGCGGGTAACAATGAGCAGTTCTTC
CASSYELAGNNEQFF
>-|TRBV4-2|-|TRBJ2-5
TGTGCCAGCAGCAAAGCAGCAGGGCGGTTCGACCAAGAGACCCAGTACTTC
CASSKAAGRFDQETQYF
>TRBD2|TRBV7-3|-|TRBJ2-1
TGTGCCAGCAGCTTATCCGGGGGGGCGAAGAATGAGCAGTTCTTC
CASSLSGGAKNEQFF
>TRBD2|TRBV29-1|-|TRBJ2-1
TGCAGCGTTGTCTTCCACCGGGAGGGCCAGAATGAGCAGTTCTTC
CSVVFHREGQNEQFF
>-|TRBV30|-|TRBJ1-2
TGTGCCTGGAGTGCGACAGCCCTAACCACCTTC
CAWSATALTTF
>-|TRBV5-6|-|TRBJ1-6
TGTGCCAGCAGCCTCCCCGGGGGGTATAATTCACCCCTCCACTTT
CASSLPGGYNSPLHF
>-|TRBV5-4|-|TRBJ2-7
TGTGCCAGCAGCTTGGGAAGGGGGAGCTCCTACGAGCAGTACTTC
CASSLGRGSSYEQYF
>TRBD1|TRBV19|-|TRBJ2-5
TGTGCCAGTAGTAAACAGGGGGCGGACGAGACCCAGTACTTC
CASSKQGADETQYF
>TRBD1|TRBV11-2|-|TRBJ2-1
TGTGCCAGCAGCTTAGGGGACAGGGACTATGATGAGCAGTTCTTC
CASSLGDRDYDEQFF
>-|TRBV6-1|-|TRBJ2-5
TGTGCCAGCAGTGACCTCGCAGGGATCAAGACCCAGTACTTC
CASSDLAGIKTQYF
>TRBD2|TRBV6-5|-|TRBJ2-7
TGTGCCAGCAGTTACTCCGGAGGGAGGGACGAGCAGTACTTC
CASSYSGGRDEQYF
>TRBD1|TRBV5-6|-|TRBJ2-7
TGTGCCAGCAGCGAACACTGGGGGACAGTTAACGAGCAGTACTTC
CASSEHWGTVNEQYF
>-|TRBV16|-|TRBJ1-4
TGTGCCAGCAGCCAATCCCTCAGTGCAACTAATGAAAAACTGTTTTTT
CASSQSLSATNEKLFF
>TRBD2|TRBV27|few|TRBJ2-2
TGTGCCAGCAGTTTATGGGGGGGCGGGGAGCTGTTTTTT
CASSLWGGGELFF
>-|TRBV2|few|TRBJ2-7
TGTGCCAGCAGTTCTCAGGGATCCGAGCAGTACTTC
CASSSQGSEQYF
>TRBD2|TRBV10-2|few|TRBJ2-3
TGCGCCAGCGCGAGGAGGGAGGGCCGTGCAGATACGCAGTATTTT
CASARREGRADTQYF
>-|TRBV5-4|-|TRBJ2-1
TGTGCCAGCAGCCCGAGGCAGGGACATTACAATGAGCAGTTCTTC
CASSPRQGHYNEQFF
>TRBD2|TRBV5-4|-|TRBJ2-1
TGTGCCAGCAGCTTGAGCGCTAGCGGTTCCTACAATGAGCAGTTCTTC
CASSLSASGSYNEQFF